The 17 T cell receptor beta chains below all came from one sample that was sequenced in a study of response to subunit inactivated influenza vaccine. One entry per CDR3 protein results from TCRdb running MiXCR on the RT-PCR reads. The profile shows more than 700,000 distinct CDR3 sequences, roughly 20% of them singletons. The source material was PBMCs from blood, sampled 4 to 6 days after vaccination. These receptors were obtained from a man aged 50 to 59 who received an inactivated influenza vaccine.

The chain has TRBV27 and TRBJ2-2; D gene ambiguous. Per germline, CDR1 MNHEY and CDR2 SMNVEV (reference sequence). V was clipped by 5 bases and J by 4 bases, with 8 bases between them. The CDR3 loop spans 13 amino acids. For the CDR3, the DNA is TGTGCCAGCAGTCCCCCCGCCACCGGGGAGCTGTTTTTT. Its protein product is CASSPPATGELFF.

This clonotype has more than one count but fewer than ten. The gene calls are TRBV10-3 and TRBJ1-2; 7 nucleotides match TRBD1. V shed 7 bases and J 5 bases; nucleotides not matched to a gene: 7. Germline CDR1 is ENHRY and CDR2 is SYGVKD. This CDR3 contains 13 residues. CDR3 amino acids: CAINHEGQYGYTF. The CDR3 bases are TGTGCCATCAACCACGAGGGACAGTATGGCTACACCTTC.

The genes are TRBV18 and TRBJ2-7, with 10 positions matching TRBD2. The CDR3 contains 14 residues. Germline lookup yields CDR1 KGHSH and CDR2 LQKENI. Losses at the gene ends were 5 bases for V and 5 bases for J; bases not matched to a gene: 6. This CDR3 reads CASSYKLAGNEQYF. CDR3 coding DNA: TGTGCCAGCTCATACAAACTAGCGGGGAACGAGCAGTACTTC.

The V and J genes are TRBV20-1 and TRBJ2-7; D is ambiguous. Germline V CDR1 and CDR2: DFQATT, SNEGSKA (reference sequence). The CDR3 sequence is 13 residues long. V lost 2 bases and J 0 bases, leaving 8 bases between the germline ends. CDR3 sequence: CSARLSSSYEQYF. As DNA, the CDR3 is TGCAGTGCTAGACTTTCCAGCTCCTACGAGCAGTACTTC.

This rearrangement joins TRBV7-9 to TRBJ2-1, with 9 bases lining up with TRBD1. The CDR3 length is 15 residues. CDR1 and CDR2 from the germline V gene are SEHNR and FQNEAQ (reference sequence). V gave up 1 base and J gave up 8 bases; unmatched junction bases: 6. CDR3 DNA: TGTGCCAGCAGCTTAGATGGGACAGGGCGTGATGAGCAGTTCTTC. Translated: CASSLDGTGRDEQFF.

The chain has TRBV28 and TRBJ2-1, with 7 bases that match TRBD2. With 6 bases clipped from V and 5 bases from J, the junction kept 7 bases outside the gene matches. The CDR3 has 14 amino acids. Germline CDR1 is MDHEN and CDR2 is SYDVKM. For the CDR3, the DNA is TGTGCCAGCAGGCGCGCGCTAGCGGACAATGAGCAGTTCTTC. Translating gives CASRRALADNEQFF.

To note about this clonotype: One end of the junction is discordant with germline, which a read error may explain. This chain joins TRBV12-3 or TRBV12-4 and TRBJ2-3; D remains ambiguous. This CDR3 region has 13 residues. DNA of the CDR3: TGTACCAGCAGTTTGGCAAGTATGGATACGCAGTATTTT. This codes for CTSSLASMDTQYF.

The CDR3 loop reads CASSSLGDRGRQPQHF. As DNA, the CDR3 is TGTGCCAGCAGCTCCTTAGGAGACAGGGGAAGGCAGCCCCAGCATTTT. V and J are TRBV7-2 and TRBJ1-5, with 8 bases that match TRBD1. Germline CDR1 SGHTA, CDR2 FQGNSA. The J segment lost 7 bases and the V segment lost 4 bases, leaving 12 bases of the junction unmatched. This CDR3 region has 16 residues.

The chain carries TRBV10-3 and TRBJ1-1; the D is unclear. There are 14 residues in the CDR3. CDR1 and CDR2 from the germline V gene are ENHRY and SYGVKD. V dropped 6 bases and J dropped 5 bases, with 16 bases sitting between them. The CDR3 DNA reads TGTGCCATCAGCAGTGCTACGGTGGGAACTGAAGCTTTCTTT. It translates to CAISSATVGTEAFF.

The chain carries TRBV2 and TRBJ2-1, with D maybe TRBD2 (6 bases). This CDR3 contains 15 residues. The V and J ends lost 3 bases and 1 base respectively, with 10 bases between them. Germline V gives CDR1 SNHLY, CDR2 FYNNEI. DNA of the CDR3: TGTGCCAGCAGTGAGAGACTAGTTTCCTACAATGAGCAGTTCTTC. Translated: CASSERLVSYNEQFF.

The J gene is TRBJ2-7, the V gene TRBV6-6; D unresolved. In germline, CDR1 is MNHNY, CDR2 SVGAGI (reference sequence). This CDR3 spans 11 amino acids. Trimming took 5 bases from V and 5 from J, leaving 7 bases between them. The CDR3 spells CASSTRDEQYF. CDR3 bases: TGTGCCAGCAGTACCCGGGACGAGCAGTACTTC.

This clonotype has a handful of counts. The chain uses TRBV4-2 and TRBJ1-6; D is possibly TRBD1 (6 bases). Between the trimmed V and J ends, which lost 3 bases and 6 bases, there was a span of 12 bases. The germline V gene encodes CDR1 LGHNA and CDR2 YNFKEQ. The CDR3 is 15 amino acids. In DNA form, the CDR3 reads TGTGCCAGCAGCCAGAGGACAGATGGTAATTCACCCCTCCACTTT. Residues: CASSQRTDGNSPLHF.

Worth noting for this clonotype: One end of the junction varies from germline; a read error may be responsible. The CDR3 here is CASSPRTGNNEQFF. In nucleotides, the CDR3 is TGTGCCAGCAGCCCTCGGACAGGAAACAATGAGCAGTTCTTC. The genes are TRBV5-1 and TRBJ2-1; 7 bases are shared with TRBD1. The V gene's germline CDR1 is SGHRS and CDR2 YFSETQ. The CDR3 contains 14 residues.

This clonotype came up a few times. This chain connects TRBV12-5 to TRBJ2-7, with 9 nucleotides matching TRBD1. J was trimmed by 3 bases and V by 6 bases; bases with no gene match: 6. The CDR3 extends over 14 amino acids. Germline V gene data show CDR1 as LGHNT and CDR2 as FRNRAP. The CDR3 DNA reads TGTGCTAGTGGCCCGGGACAGGGTTACTACGAGCAGTACTTC. Protein sequence: CASGPGQGYYEQYF.

The chain links TRBV28 to TRBJ1-2; 8 nucleotides align to TRBD1. Germline lookup yields CDR1 MDHEN and CDR2 SYDVKM. Trimming at V came to 4 bases and at J to 3 bases, leaving 4 bases not matched to a gene. There are 14 residues in the CDR3. The CDR3 spells CASSYPGGHYGYTF. The CDR3 region has the DNA TGTGCCAGCAGTTACCCAGGGGGCCACTATGGCTACACCTTC.

This clonotype has more than one count but fewer than ten. The chain joins TRBV29-1 to TRBJ2-1, with D unclear. The CDR3 runs 11 residues. CDR1 and CDR2 (germline): SQVTM, ANQGSEA. V was clipped by 5 bases and J by 15 bases, with 17 bases between them. The CDR3 here is CSVRTSTGAFF. In DNA, the CDR3 is TGCAGCGTTCGTACATCTACGGGTGCGTTCTTC.

The rearrangement joins TRBV6-1 to TRBJ2-7, with a possible D match to TRBD1 (6 bases). CDR3 size: 14 residues. Germline-derived CDR1 and CDR2 are MNHNS and SASEGT. Deletions cut 3 bases from V and 3 bases from J, with 12 bases between. The CDR3, as DNA: TGTGCCAGCAGTGACAGGGGCGGTGGCTACGAGCAGTACTTC. Its translation: CASSDRGGGYEQYF.